This T cell receptor (beta chain) comes out of a study of CD4 T cells in relation to SARS-CoV-2 and coronaviruses. Only in-frame clones appear in the TCRdb table, and some are missing; sequencing was by immunoSEQ multiplex PCR. Of about 37,000 clones detected, approximately 83% appear once; the ten largest clones hold 3% to 3.5%. V lost 6 bases, J lost 8 bases, and 19 bases lay in between. From germline, CDR1 is SNHLY and CDR2 FYNNEI. The CDR3 loop spans 15 amino acids. This chain joins TRBV2 and TRBJ1-4, with a tentative D call TRBD1 (6 bases). What was sequenced was memory CD4+ T cells from PBMCs. This receptor was identified in an adult with COVID-19. CDR3 loop: CASRESHREGEKLFF. The CDR3 coding sequence is TGTGCCAGCAGGGAATCACACAGGGAGGGGGAAAAACTGTTTTTT. Full variable domain (remainder filled in from reference TRBV2 and TRBJ1-4): EPEVTQTPSHQVTQMGQEVILRCVPISNHLYFYWYRQILGQKVEFLVSFYNNEISEKSEIFDDQFSVERPDGSNFTLKIRSTKLEDSAMYFCASRESHREGEKLFFGSGTQLSVL.